The 5 T cell receptor beta chains given below trace back to one sample, sequenced in a study of shared clonotypes between healthy human individuals. The assay was immunoSEQ multiplex PCR, and TCRdb's table has in-frame clones only and misses some. This table holds approximately 740,000 clones, less than 85% found once. The sequencing sample was made of memory CD4+ T cells sorted from blood. The subset denotes: CD45RA-negative fraction. These receptors came from a woman in her twenties or thirties in good health.

V is TRBV5-1 and J is TRBJ2-7; the D gene is possibly TRBD1 (5 bases). Trimming removed 2 bases from V and 1 base from J, with 16 bases in between. The CDR3 sequence is 16 residues long. The germline V gene has CDR1 SGHRS and CDR2 YFSETQ. The CDR3 reads CASSLLGASASYEQYF. The DNA of the CDR3 is TGCGCCAGCAGCTTATTAGGGGCGTCTGCTTCCTACGAGCAGTACTTC.

As for this clone: The sample carries other DNA sequences with the same CDR3. The rearrangement links TRBV5-1 to TRBJ2-5; tentative D call: TRBD2 (6 bases). The CDR3 covers 15 residues. CDR1 SGHRS and CDR2 YFSETQ come from the germline V gene. V lost 4 bases, J lost 2 bases, and 15 bases lay in between. DNA of the CDR3: TGCGCCAGCAGCCTCTCCCTGGCGGGACAAGAGACCCAGTACTTC. Translation gives CASSLSLAGQETQYF.

This clone occurred many times. This sequence joins TRBV6-4 and TRBJ2-3; possible D gene TRBD1, 6 bases. With 4 bases removed from V and 1 base from J, the gap between germline ends came to 12 bases. The germline CDR1 and CDR2 sequences are MRHNA and SNTAGT. This CDR3 is built from 15 residues. The CDR3 reads CASSALTGGTDTQYF. Here the CDR3 DNA reads TGTGCCAGCAGTGCCTTGACAGGCGGCACAGATACGCAGTATTTT.

To note about this clone: A much larger clone sits a single nucleotide away, making a read error possible. The J gene is TRBJ1-3, the V gene TRBV6-1; D is unclear. The germline V gene has CDR1 MNHNS and CDR2 SASEGT. Between the trimmed V and J ends, which lost 5 bases and 0 bases, there was a span of 5 bases. The CDR3 totals 13 residues. The chain's CDR3 is CASSINSGNTIYF. In DNA form, the CDR3 reads TGTGCCAGCAGTATAAACTCTGGAAACACCATATATTTT.

The CDR3 sequence: CASSEQGLNEKLFF. Written as DNA, the CDR3 is TGTGCCAGTAGCGAACAGGGGCTAAATGAAAAACTGTTTTTT. V and J are TRBV19 and TRBJ1-4; 7 positions match TRBD1. Looked up from germline, CDR1 is LNHDA and CDR2 is SQIVND (reference sequence). V lost 6 bases and J lost 5; bases outside the gene matches: 6. This CDR3 has 14 amino acids.